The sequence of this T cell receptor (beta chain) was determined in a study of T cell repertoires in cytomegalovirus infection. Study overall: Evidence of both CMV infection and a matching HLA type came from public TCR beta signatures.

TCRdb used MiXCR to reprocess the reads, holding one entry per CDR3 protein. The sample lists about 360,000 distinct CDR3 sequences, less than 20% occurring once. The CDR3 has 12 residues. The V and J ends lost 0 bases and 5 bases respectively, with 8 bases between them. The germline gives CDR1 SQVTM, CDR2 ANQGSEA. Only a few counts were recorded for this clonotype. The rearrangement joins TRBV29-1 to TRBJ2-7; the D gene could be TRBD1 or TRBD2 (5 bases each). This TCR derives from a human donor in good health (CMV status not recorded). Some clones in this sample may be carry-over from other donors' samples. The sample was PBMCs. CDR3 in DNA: TGCAGCGTTGAAGACTCGGGGCACGAGCAGTACTTC. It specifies CSVEDSGHEQYF.